The clone carrying this T cell receptor beta chain was observed a handful of times. The data are from a study of blood T cell repertoires in COVID-19. Study overall: Acute-phase and convalescent COVID-19 samples originated in the United States, Italy and Spain.

In the original workflow: Estimated nucleated cell counts came from reference gene primer amplification. Profiled with immunoSEQ multiplex PCR; TCRdb holds only in-frame clones, not every one. V and J calls and clone size come straight from that table; D and trimming were deduced from the DNA. The repertoire holds 360,000 or so clones, with 87% as singletons. Trimming cost V 4 bases and J 4 bases, with 11 bases left between them. Per germline, CDR1 MDHEN and CDR2 SYDVKM. The CDR3 has 13 amino acids. The cohort comprised adults aged roughly 18 to 90 years residing in about two dozen US areas. This sequence originates from a woman younger than 45 who had recovered from COVID-19. Sequencing was done on a sample of PBMCs or T cells enriched from blood (not recorded which). This chain joins TRBV28 and TRBJ2-7; a possible D gene is TRBD2 (5 bases). As DNA, the CDR3 is TGTGCCAGCAGTTCCGGGATGCTTTACGAGCAGTACTTC. This gives the protein CASSSGMLYEQYF.